The T cell receptor beta chain described here comes from a study of blood T cell repertoires in COVID-19. The CDR3 runs to 16 residues. With 0 bases removed from V and 5 bases from J, the gap between germline ends came to 16 bases. Germline V gene sequence: CDR1 LGHNA, CDR2 YSLEER. Data came from immunoSEQ multiplex PCR; TCRdb stores just in-frame clones and leaves some out. The sample has more than 120,000 clones; more than 75% are singletons. This rearrangement joins TRBV4-3 to TRBJ1-2; D is possibly TRBD1 (5 bases). This clonotype was obtained from a man aged 45-65 years who had recovered from COVID-19. The source material was peripheral blood. The CDR3 DNA is TGCGCCAGCAGCCAAGATAAGGGGCCGTCGGTTTATGGCTACACCTTC. It specifies CASSQDKGPSVYGYTF.